This T cell receptor (beta chain) was captured in a study of vaccination and CD4 T cells after COVID-19. The CDR3 length is 20 residues. The germline gives CDR1 LNHDA, CDR2 SQIVND (reference sequence). V trimming: 2 bases; J trimming: 3 bases; junction bases outside the gene matches: 15. Treatment described: roughly 10-day PBMC culture with coronavirus spike peptide pools or control peptides (ViraFEST assay). Fresh IL-2 medium replaced half the culture medium on days 3 and 7. The Oncomine TCR Beta short-read assay was applied to DNA of cultured CD4+ T cells. Via MiXCR, TCRdb re-called the PCR reads, giving one row per CDR3 protein. Here the sample spans about 21,000 distinct CDR3 sequences, 40% being singletons. In the case of this clonotype: Its antigen is as yet unknown.

The receptor's source is a human donor who had recovered from COVID-19. V usage is TRBV19 and J usage is TRBJ1-5; 11 positions agree with TRBD1. Sequencing used CD4+ T cells from blood, cultured in vitro, obtained after SARS-CoV-2 vaccination. CDR3 bases: TGTGCCAGTAGTATAAGTCACCGATTCTCGGGACAGGGGGACAATCAGCCCCAGCATTTT. Translation: CASSISHRFSGQGDNQPQHF.